In its sample, the clone carrying this T cell receptor (beta chain) was seen many times. Germline CDR1 and CDR2: MDHEN and SYDVKM. This CDR3 region has 14 residues. Trimming cost V 3 bases and J 5 bases, with 11 bases left between them. Each diagnosis was grounded in clinical symptoms, serum thyroxine and TRAb, thyroid ultrasound, and orbital computed tomography. The source of the PBMCs was approximately 10 ml of fresh peripheral blood. The data stem from a study of T cells in Graves' hyperthyroidism and ophthalmopathy. The CDR3 regions of TCR beta were amplified from RNA transcripts. Initially, a first-round RT-PCR of the TCR CDR3 employed the HTBI primer set. TCRdb analysed the multiplex PCR reads with MiXCR anew, one entry per CDR3 protein. The repertoire holds about 400,000 distinct CDR3 sequences, with approximately 14% as singletons.

This chain connects TRBV28 to TRBJ1-5; possibly TRBD1 for D (5 bases). This TCR was sampled from a woman aged 18-30 years with Graves' hyperthyroidism. The sequenced material came from blood. The CDR3 sequence is CASSFLTGDQPQHF. CDR3 coding DNA: TGTGCCAGCAGTTTTTTAACAGGCGATCAGCCCCAGCATTTT.